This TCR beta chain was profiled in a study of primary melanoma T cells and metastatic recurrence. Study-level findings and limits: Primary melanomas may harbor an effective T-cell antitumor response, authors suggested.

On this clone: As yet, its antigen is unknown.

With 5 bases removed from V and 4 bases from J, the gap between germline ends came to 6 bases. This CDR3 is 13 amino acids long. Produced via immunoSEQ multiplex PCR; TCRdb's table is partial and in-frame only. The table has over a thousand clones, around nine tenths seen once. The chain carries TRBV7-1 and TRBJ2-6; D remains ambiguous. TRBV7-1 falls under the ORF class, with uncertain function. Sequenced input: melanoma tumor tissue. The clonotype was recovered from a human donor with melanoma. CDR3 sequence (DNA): TGTGCCAGCAGCCCTGCCGGGGCCAACGTCCTGACTTTC. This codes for CASSPAGANVLTF.